This TCR beta chain derives from a study of OX40 agonist ivuxolimab in advanced cancers. Whole-study findings and limits: Researchers report that CD8+ T cells had, on average, more expanded clones than CD4+.

Regarding this clone: Antigen specificity is unknown.

Looked up from germline, CDR1 is SGHTA and CDR2 is FQGNSA. V lost 1 base and J 9 bases, leaving 10 bases between the germline ends. This CDR3 is 13 amino acids long. Libraries were prepared by immunoSEQ multiplex PCR; TCRdb keeps only in-frame clonotypes and omits some of them. The sample records some 86,000 clones, roughly 91% being singletons. The chain uses TRBV7-2 and TRBJ2-1; D unclear. The source is an adult with an advanced solid tumor such as melanoma, head and neck, liver or kidney cancer. The sequences come from CD4+ or CD8+ T cells sorted from blood, collected in a trial of the OX40 agonist ivuxolimab. CDR3 protein: CASSLVPFAEQFF. The CDR3 region has the DNA TGTGCCAGCAGCTTAGTCCCATTTGCTGAGCAGTTCTTC.